This T cell receptor beta chain is from a study of molecular identifiers for immune sequencing clone quantification. Study at large: Five portions were made in replicates from RNA of roughly 20,000 or 100,000 naive CD8 cells, and four underwent sequencing.

For naive CD8 T cells, sorting used the CD8+CD4-CCR7+CD45RA+ phenotype. With 0 bases removed from V and 3 bases from J, the gap between germline ends came to 14 bases. Germline CDR1 DFQATT, CDR2 SNEGSKA (reference sequence). The length of the CDR3 is 15 residues. Whole-study results and caveats: The study reportedly detected spiked Jurkat TCR RNA from one cell among 1.1 million or so naive cells.

Concerning this clonotype itself: Its antigen is unidentified. Being one base from a much bigger clone, this may be a read error.

TCRdb fed the PCR reads into MiXCR, producing one record per CDR3 protein. In the table there are some 2,300 distinct CDR3 sequences, approximately 24% of which are singletons. J is TRBJ1-1 and V is TRBV20-1, with D possibly being TRBD1 (5 bases). The sample consisted of naive CD8+ T cells from blood, with Jurkat cell RNA spiked in. Stated subset: FACS-sorted CD8+CD4-CCR7+CD45RA+ naive T cells. The clonotype comes from a human donor in good health. Some libraries in this study had Jurkat cell RNA spiked in. The CDR3 protein is CSARDLGLGDTEAFF. CDR3 DNA sequence: TGCAGTGCTAGAGATCTGGGGTTGGGGGACACTGAAGCTTTCTTT.